These 32 T cell receptor beta chains were sequenced from one sample in a study of T cell changes during pregnancy in multiple sclerosis. This table comes from immunoSEQ multiplex PCR, and its TCRdb copy is limited to in-frame clones, with some not included. The data hold 15,000 or so clones, with around four fifths observed a single time. Specimen: CD8+ T cells from peripheral blood mononuclear cells, collected in the second trimester of pregnancy. These receptor sequences come from a female donor in good health, enrolled as a control in a pregnancy study.

The chain combines TRBV6-4 with TRBJ2-2, with D perhaps matching TRBD2 (5 bases). The germline V gene encodes CDR1 MRHNA and CDR2 SNTAGT. The CDR3 length is 13 residues. Trimming took off 4 bases at V and 7 bases at J, with 10 bases between the two ends. DNA of the CDR3: TGTGCCAGCAGTGTTCTTGAGGGCGGGGAGCTGTTTTTT. It codes for CASSVLEGGELFF.

The rearrangement uses TRBV5-1 and TRBJ2-5, with D unclear. This CDR3 is built from 14 residues. V was shortened by 4 bases and J by 1 base, with 11 bases between the two germline ends. Germline V gene data show CDR1 as SGHRS and CDR2 as YFSETQ. The CDR3 loop is CASSLTPSQETQYF. CDR3 bases: TGCGCCAGCAGCCTTACCCCGAGCCAAGAGACCCAGTACTTC.

This chain connects TRBV2 to TRBJ2-1, with 8 bases matching TRBD1. The length of the CDR3 is 16 residues. Unmatched junction bases numbered 13, after V lost 4 bases and J lost 8 bases. Germline assignment: CDR1 SNHLY and CDR2 FYNNEI. Here the CDR3 DNA reads TGTGCCAGCAGTGCAGAGGGGGACAGGAGGGAAGATGAGCAGTTCTTC. Its protein product is CASSAEGDRREDEQFF.

The CDR3: CATSRGLGGNTEAFF. CDR3 coding DNA: TGTGCCACCAGCAGAGGTCTGGGGGGGAACACTGAAGCTTTCTTT. The V and J genes are TRBV15 and TRBJ1-1; D is perhaps TRBD1 (5 bases). The V end lost 1 base, the J end lost 1 base, and 10 bases lay between the germline ends. The CDR3 is made up of 15 amino acids. CDR1 LNHNV and CDR2 YYDKDF come from the germline V gene (reference sequence).

This clone was recorded only once. The chain combines TRBV5-4 with TRBJ1-1, with a tentative D call TRBD1 (5 bases). In germline, CDR1 is SGHNT, CDR2 YYREEE (reference sequence). CDR3 length: 12 amino acids. The V end lost 2 bases, the J end lost 8 bases, and 10 bases lay between the germline ends. The CDR3 DNA follows: TGTGCCAGCAGCTTTGGGACTAACGAAGCTTTCTTT. This encodes CASSFGTNEAFF.

By share, this clone ranks as medium-sized. Other DNA sequences in the same sample also yield this CDR3. This chain uses TRBV15 with TRBJ1-2; weak D call: TRBD1 (5 bases). Per germline, CDR1 LNHNV and CDR2 YYDKDF (reference sequence). The CDR3 loop spans 14 amino acids. V was pared by 6 bases and J by 5 bases, with 16 bases between. CDR3 bases: TGTGCCACCAGGGCGGGGGGGGACCCTTATGGCTACACCTTC. This encodes CATRAGGDPYGYTF.

Turning to this clone: The junction departs from germline at one end; a sequencing error may be responsible. J is TRBJ1-2 and V is TRBV15; possibly TRBD1 for D (6 bases). This CDR3 comprises 15 residues. Per the germline V gene, CDR1 is LNHNV and CDR2 is YYDKDF (reference sequence). DNA of the CDR3: TGTGCCACCAGCAGAGGGTGGACAGCTAAATATGGCTACACCTTC. Translation gives CATSRGWTAKYGYTF.

The V call is TRBV9, the J call TRBJ1-1; tentatively, D is TRBD1 (5 bases). CDR3 length: 14 amino acids. Germline-derived CDR1 and CDR2 are SGDLS and YYNGEE. Between the trimmed V and J ends, which lost 0 bases and 8 bases, there was a span of 14 bases. Here the CDR3 reads CASSVDVGTPEAFF. The CDR3 region has the DNA TGTGCCAGCAGCGTAGATGTCGGGACTCCCGAAGCTTTCTTT.

J is TRBJ2-7 and V is TRBV4-3; D is uncertain. Germline-derived CDR1 and CDR2 are LGHNA and YSLEER. The V end lost 0 bases, the J end lost 5 bases, and 11 bases lay between the germline ends. CDR3 size: 14 residues. The chain's CDR3 is CASSQDRATDEQYF. CDR3 nucleotides: TGCGCCAGCAGCCAAGACCGCGCCACCGACGAGCAGTACTTC.

On this clone itself: Additional DNA sequences in this sample encode the identical CDR3. The J gene is TRBJ2-5, the V gene TRBV4-2, with TRBD2 matching over 11 bases. The junction had 9 bases not matched to a gene; V was cut back by 1 base and J by 5 bases. CDR1 LGHNA and CDR2 YNFKEQ come from the germline V gene. The CDR3 has 17 amino acids. CDR3 coding DNA: TGTGCCAGCAGCCAAGTGGGTAGCGGGGGGGCGGGGGAGACCCAGTACTTC. Residues: CASSQVGSGGAGETQYF.

This clone was seen only once. The J gene is TRBJ1-5, the V gene TRBV14, with 8 bases that match TRBD1. The J segment lost 5 bases and the V segment lost 1 base, leaving 4 bases of the junction unmatched. Germline assignment: CDR1 SGHDN and CDR2 FVKESK. This CDR3 spans 15 amino acids. The CDR3 here is CASSQGTGIDQPQHF. The CDR3 DNA is TGTGCCAGCAGCCAAGGGACAGGGATCGATCAGCCCCAGCATTTT.

This clone was observed a few times. The chain employs TRBV4-3 and TRBJ2-3; TRBD2 might be the D (6 bases). This CDR3 is built from 16 residues. V lost 4 bases to trimming and J lost 6 bases, with 20 bases between them. From germline, CDR1 is LGHNA and CDR2 YSLEER. The CDR3 DNA sequence: TGCGCCAGCAGCCTAGTGGCCGGGACCGGGAGTGATACGCAGTATTTT. Translating it yields CASSLVAGTGSDTQYF.

The chain recombines TRBV9 with TRBJ1-2, with D possibly TRBD1 on 6 matching bases. This CDR3 is built from 14 residues. Trimming shortened V by 0 bases and J by 4 bases, and 10 bases separated the two germline ends. In germline, CDR1 is SGDLS, CDR2 YYNGEE. This chain's CDR3 is CASSVEGDTYGYTF. CDR3 nucleotides: TGTGCCAGCAGCGTAGAGGGGGACACCTATGGCTACACCTTC.

The rearrangement links TRBV19 to TRBJ2-1, with 10 bases fitting TRBD2. Unmatched junction bases numbered 12, after V lost 4 bases and J lost 15 bases. CDR3 length: 14 amino acids. CDR1 LNHDA and CDR2 SQIVND come from the germline V gene (reference sequence). This CDR3 reads CASSKAGGFGSGFF. The CDR3 bases are TGTGCCAGTAGTAAAGCGGGGGGGTTCGGCTCAGGGTTCTTC.

The V call is TRBV4-3, the J call TRBJ2-2; 8 positions agree with TRBD1. Unmatched junction bases numbered 4, after V lost 5 bases and J lost 2 bases. Per the germline V gene, CDR1 is LGHNA and CDR2 is YSLEER. CDR3 length equals 15 residues. CDR3: CASSTDRGNTGELFF. CDR3 sequence (DNA): TGCGCCAGCAGCACCGACAGGGGAAACACCGGGGAGCTGTTTTTT.

The CDR3 DNA reads TGTGCCAGCAGTACCGGGGCTAGCGGGGGGACCCAGTACTTC. Protein product: CASSTGASGGTQYF. This chain joins TRBV6-5 and TRBJ2-5; 10 bases agree with TRBD2. The CDR3 covers 14 residues. V shed 5 bases and J 7 bases; nucleotides not matched to a gene: 7. Germline assignment: CDR1 MNHEY and CDR2 SVGAGI.

The J gene is TRBJ1-3, the V gene TRBV4-3; 7 nucleotides match TRBD1. Germline lookup yields CDR1 LGHNA and CDR2 YSLEER. Trimming removed 6 bases from V and 6 bases from J; junction bases left unmatched: 8. This CDR3 is built from 14 residues. This CDR3 is CASRSRDSTNTIYF. Written as DNA, the CDR3 is TGCGCCAGCAGAAGCCGGGACAGTACAAACACCATATATTTT.

This chain links TRBV4-1 with TRBJ2-7; 7 nucleotides line up with TRBD1. The CDR3 runs 13 residues. Germline loops: CDR1 MGHRA, CDR2 YSYEKL. V was pared by 3 bases and J by 3 bases, with 2 bases of the junction left unmatched. The DNA for the CDR3 is TGCGCCAGCAGCCAGGGACAGCTCTACGAGCAGTACTTC. Its protein product is CASSQGQLYEQYF.

The chain couples TRBV4-3 to TRBJ2-1, with 8 bases lining up with TRBD2. CDR3 length: 18 amino acids. Germline V lookup: CDR1 LGHNA, CDR2 YSLEER. Trimming at V came to 1 base and at J to 0 bases, leaving 8 bases not matched to a gene. The CDR3 protein is CASSQGGAGGRSYNEQFF. CDR3 sequence (DNA): TGCGCCAGCAGCCAAGGTGGGGCGGGGGGTCGCTCCTACAATGAGCAGTTCTTC.

V and J are TRBV15 and TRBJ1-2; the D gene is possibly TRBD1 (5 bases). The germline CDR1 and CDR2 sequences are LNHNV and YYDKDF (reference sequence). The CDR3 covers 14 residues. With 4 bases removed from V and 8 bases from J, the gap between germline ends came to 17 bases. The CDR3 region has the DNA TGTGCCACCAGCAAATTTGGGGCCTCGGGCGGCTACACCTTC. Its protein product is CATSKFGASGGYTF.

The chain is built from TRBV19 and TRBJ2-5; 7 nucleotides line up with TRBD1. Germline CDR1 LNHDA, CDR2 SQIVND (reference sequence). The V gene end was trimmed by 4 bases and the J gene end by 4 bases; junction bases not matched to a gene: 9. CDR3 size: 15 residues. The CDR3 DNA sequence: TGTGCCAGTAGTAAAGGGACAGAAATAGGAGAGACCCAGTACTTC. Translating gives CASSKGTEIGETQYF.

The gene calls are TRBV4-2 and TRBJ1-1, with TRBD1 matching over 8 bases. V was pared by 3 bases and J by 3 bases, with 6 bases of the junction left unmatched. This CDR3 is built from 15 residues. Germline CDR1 and CDR2: LGHNA and YNFKEQ. Written as DNA, the CDR3 is TGTGCCAGCAGCCAGCCCGGACAGGGCCACACTGAAGCTTTCTTT. This translates into CASSQPGQGHTEAFF.

The V and J genes are TRBV6-1 and TRBJ1-2; 11 bases are shared with TRBD1. The junction had 7 bases not matched to a gene; V was cut back by 6 bases and J by 4 bases. The germline CDR1 and CDR2 sequences are MNHNS and SASEGT. The CDR3 runs 15 residues. CDR3 residues: CASRVGQGVSYGYTF. The DNA for the CDR3 is TGTGCCAGCAGGGTGGGACAGGGGGTTTCCTATGGCTACACCTTC.

The rearrangement links TRBV28 to TRBJ1-5; unclear D gene. The CDR3 length is 13 residues. Trimming cost V 6 bases and J 7 bases, with 13 bases left between them. Per the germline V gene, CDR1 is MDHEN and CDR2 is SYDVKM. In DNA, the CDR3 is TGTGCCAGCAGAGGGAGTACCCACCAGCCCCAGCATTTT. Encoded protein: CASRGSTHQPQHF.

In this sample, this clone is medium-sized. The gene calls are TRBV7-9 and TRBJ2-7, with D tentatively TRBD2 (7 bases). The germline V gene has CDR1 SEHNR and CDR2 FQNEAQ (reference sequence). V was clipped by 4 bases and J by 6 bases, with 25 bases between them. This CDR3 is built from 17 residues. CDR3 sequence reads: CASSSTRGTTPLCEQYF. The DNA of the CDR3 is TGTGCCAGCAGCTCAACTAGGGGGACTACTCCCCTATGCGAGCAGTACTTC.

V and J are TRBV9 and TRBJ2-1; no clear D. This CDR3 comprises 12 residues. Trimming took 4 bases from V and 5 from J, leaving 7 bases between them. Germline V gives CDR1 SGDLS, CDR2 YYNGEE. This CDR3 is CASSTQNNEQFF. CDR3 nucleotide sequence: TGTGCCAGCAGCACACAGAACAATGAGCAGTTCTTC.

The rearrangement joins TRBV6-6 to TRBJ2-7; the D gene is possibly TRBD1 (6 bases). This CDR3 spans 12 amino acids. V lost 6 bases and J 5 bases, leaving 11 bases between the germline ends. The germline V gene encodes CDR1 MNHNY and CDR2 SVGAGI (reference sequence). The CDR3 sequence is CASRPNRDEQYF. Here the CDR3 DNA reads TGTGCCAGCAGACCTAACAGGGACGAGCAGTACTTC.

V is TRBV7-6 and J is TRBJ2-7, with 11 bases fitting TRBD1. Germline CDR1 SGHVS, CDR2 FNYEAQ. This CDR3 is 15 amino acids long. Trimming at V came to 4 bases and at J to 3 bases, leaving 5 bases not matched to a gene. As DNA, the CDR3 is TGTGCCAGCAGCTCGGGACAGGGGGTTATCTACGAGCAGTACTTC. This sequence encodes CASSSGQGVIYEQYF.

The chain links TRBV5-6 to TRBJ1-5; D not resolved. Germline assignment: CDR1 SGHDT and CDR2 YYEEEE. The germline V and J ends were trimmed by 6 bases and 4 bases, with 8 bases remaining between them. CDR3 size: 12 residues. The CDR3 spells CASTVANQPQHF. In DNA form, the CDR3 reads TGTGCCAGCACCGTTGCGAATCAGCCCCAGCATTTT. The full variable domain, completed using reference TRBV5-6 and TRBJ1-5, is DAGVTQSPTHLIKTRGQQVTLRCSPKSGHDTVSWYQQALGQGPQFIFQYYEEEERQRGNFPDRFSGHQFPNYSSELNVNALLLGDSALYLCASTVANQPQHFGDGTRLSIL.

The chain recombines TRBV7-2 with TRBJ1-2, with D possibly matching TRBD1 (6 bases). CDR1 and CDR2 (germline): SGHTA, FQGNSA. V lost 5 bases, J lost 4 bases, and 23 bases lay in between. CDR3 length: 17 amino acids. In nucleotides, the CDR3 is TGTGCCAGCAGCATCGGGTTCTTCTGGGACACCTCCTATGGCTACACCTTC. Its protein is CASSIGFFWDTSYGYTF.

This chain links TRBV4-3 with TRBJ2-7, with 7 positions matching TRBD2. The CDR3 covers 15 residues. V gave up 4 bases and J gave up 2 bases; unmatched junction bases: 8. Per the germline V gene, CDR1 is LGHNA and CDR2 is YSLEER. As DNA, the CDR3 is TGCGCCAGCAGCCCCCAGGCGGGAGAGACCTACGAGCAGTACTTC. It codes for CASSPQAGETYEQYF.

The chain is built from TRBV7-8 and TRBJ2-6, with TRBD1 as a possible D gene (5 bases). This CDR3 has 18 residues. The germline CDR1 and CDR2 sequences are SGHVS and FQNEAQ. V lost 1 base and J lost 0, with 13 bases in between. The CDR3 sequence is CASSLVVRESSGANVLTF. CDR3 nucleotides: TGTGCCAGCAGCTTAGTTGTCAGGGAAAGCTCTGGGGCCAACGTCCTGACTTTC. Full variable domain (missing parts from reference TRBV7-8 and TRBJ2-6): GAGVSQSPRYKVAKRGQDVALRCDPISGHVSLFWYQQALGQGPEFLTYFQNEAQLDKSGLPSDRFFAERPEGSVSTLKIQRTQQEDSAVYLCASSLVVRESSGANVLTFGAGSRLTVL.